This T cell receptor beta chain was sequenced during a study of cytomegalovirus exposure and HLA in healthy donors. General observations from the study: Most TCR sequences were rare, but some public TCRs occurred in many donors. The authors later found TCR association rates varying by HLA locus, with DRB1 most and HLA-C fewest. In a later analysis, HLA-associated TCR beta chains were more clonally expanded than equally common others.

Trimming took off 4 bases at V and 5 bases at J, with 27 bases between the two ends. Per germline, CDR1 SGHNT and CDR2 YYREEE (reference sequence). The CDR3 extends over 18 amino acids. Primers included in the PCR were 60 Vbeta and 13 Jbeta primers. Profiling relied on immunoSEQ multiplex PCR, and the TCRdb table lists in-frame clones only, not all of them. Here the sample spans 150,000 to 170,000 clones, about four fifths being singletons. This clone turned up a few times. Its target is not known. Sequenced input: PBMCs. The source of this sequence is a man aged 18 to 29 in good health and CMV-seronegative. The chain combines TRBV5-4 with TRBJ1-1, with D tentatively TRBD1 (5 bases). The CDR3 here is CASSPGGGAFSGGTEAFF. The CDR3 DNA follows: TGTGCCAGCAGCCCGGGGGGAGGGGCCTTTTCCGGAGGGACTGAAGCTTTCTTT.